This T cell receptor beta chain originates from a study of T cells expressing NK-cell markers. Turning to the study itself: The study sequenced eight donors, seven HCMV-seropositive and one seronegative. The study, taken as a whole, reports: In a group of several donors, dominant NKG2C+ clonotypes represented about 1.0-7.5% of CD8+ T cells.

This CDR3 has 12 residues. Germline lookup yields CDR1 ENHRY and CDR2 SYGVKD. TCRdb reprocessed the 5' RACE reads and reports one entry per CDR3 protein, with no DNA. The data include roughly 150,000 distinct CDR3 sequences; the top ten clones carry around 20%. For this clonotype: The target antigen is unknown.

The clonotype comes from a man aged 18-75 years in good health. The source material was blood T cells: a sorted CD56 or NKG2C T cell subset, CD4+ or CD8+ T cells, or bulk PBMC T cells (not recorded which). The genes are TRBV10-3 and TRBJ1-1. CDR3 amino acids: CAISESSDKAFF.